A selection of T cell receptor beta chains follows, all from one sample in a study of blood T cell repertoires in COVID-19. The table came from immunoSEQ multiplex PCR; TCRdb's copy has only in-frame clones and leaves some out. The data show around 360,000 clones, with over 75% seen just once and roughly a tenth held by the top ten. Material: peripheral blood. The source is a woman aged 30 to 39 with COVID-19, enrolled during active disease. Both conserved end residues are trimmed from each CDR3.

v_gene: TRBV3-1/TRBV3-2; j_gene: TRBJ2-1; CDR3aa: ASSQGRQYGDF
v_gene: TRBV6-6; j_gene: TRBJ1-4; CDR3aa: ASSLGTEKLF
v_gene: TRBV7-9; j_gene: TRBJ2-1; CDR3aa: ASTLTSDRKF
v_gene: TRBV5-1; j_gene: TRBJ2-1; CDR3aa: ASSFDGTVTMREF
v_gene: TRBV19; j_gene: TRBJ2-6; CDR3aa: ASSTPGTGSGANVLT
v_gene: TRBV3-1/TRBV3-2; j_gene: TRBJ2-5; CDR3aa: ASSLRTGGIETQY
v_gene: TRBV7-3; j_gene: TRBJ2-3; CDR3aa: ASSKLAGQDTQY
v_gene: TRBV28; j_gene: TRBJ1-5; CDR3aa: ASSSQGGDQPQH
v_gene: TRBV7-2; j_gene: TRBJ1-1; CDR3aa: ASSLPGSTTEAF
v_gene: TRBV27; j_gene: TRBJ1-5; CDR3aa: ASSLTRAGNQPQH
v_gene: TRBV24-1; j_gene: TRBJ1-1; CDR3aa: ATSESGTGELTEAF
v_gene: TRBV6-5; j_gene: TRBJ1-2; CDR3aa: ASSPRRGRGGYT
v_gene: TRBV11-2; j_gene: TRBJ1-2; CDR3aa: ASSLDSNSNYGYT
v_gene: TRBV30; j_gene: TRBJ1-2; CDR3aa: AWSAPPAGFDGYT
v_gene: TRBV30; j_gene: TRBJ2-3; CDR3aa: AWRLAGNADTQY
v_gene: TRBV12-3/TRBV12-4; j_gene: TRBJ1-1; CDR3aa: ASRQRTDAF
v_gene: TRBV9; j_gene: TRBJ2-7; CDR3aa: ASSVAGGEYEQY
v_gene: TRBV19; j_gene: TRBJ1-2; CDR3aa: ASSFPGQGLRGNGYT
v_gene: TRBV28; j_gene: TRBJ2-2; CDR3aa: ATSTGGVGGELF
v_gene: TRBV4-1; j_gene: TRBJ2-7; CDR3aa: ASSQGLAPYEQY
v_gene: TRBV11-2; j_gene: TRBJ2-1; CDR3aa: ASSLAAGGHNEQF
v_gene: TRBV5-5; j_gene: TRBJ2-1; CDR3aa: ASSKPGLGLNEQF
v_gene: TRBV10-1; j_gene: TRBJ2-2; CDR3aa: ASSDLAGGTGELF
v_gene: TRBV10-3; j_gene: TRBJ2-3; CDR3aa: AISLGLAGAPPPQY
v_gene: TRBV5-3; j_gene: TRBJ2-5; CDR3aa: ARSLDVWGSSSYQETQY
v_gene: TRBV18; j_gene: TRBJ2-7; CDR3aa: ASSPLGQGGSSGEQY
v_gene: TRBV7-9; j_gene: TRBJ2-7; CDR3aa: ASSLWTSGTYEQY
v_gene: TRBV7-3; j_gene: TRBJ2-1; CDR3aa: ASSLRGPHGTSIGYNEQF
v_gene: TRBV7-9; j_gene: TRBJ2-7; CDR3aa: ASSAEGKGYEQY
v_gene: TRBV18; j_gene: TRBJ1-1; CDR3aa: ASSLHRAMNTEAF
v_gene: TRBV10-1; j_gene: TRBJ2-7; CDR3aa: ASSVAIGYEQY